What follows describes a single T cell receptor (beta chain). Antigen unknown. The entry originates in a study of T cell clonotyping in hematopoietic cell transplantation. CDR1 is GTSNPN and CDR2 is SVGIG in the germline V gene (reference sequence). The CDR3 spans 12 residues. V lost 0 bases to trimming and J lost 6 bases, with 6 bases between them. Generated by immunoSEQ multiplex PCR, the TCRdb table keeps only in-frame clones and is missing some. Here the sample spans a few hundred clones, roughly 95% being singletons. Recipient blood drawn about 28 days pretransplant and days 30, 100, 180 after. Study-wide results and limits: At the given depth, recipient repertoires were over 95% de novo clonotypes. No sorting was done, leaving CD4 and CD8 contributions mixed. Pathologically expanded recipient clonotypes increased progressively from day 30 to day 180 as diversity fell.

The clonotype comes from a male patient in his fifties who had an allogeneic stem cell transplant from a related donor, so the T cells may come from the graft donor. Some clones in this sample may be carry-over from other donors' samples. The sequences come from PBMCs, collected 180 days after allogeneic stem cell transplant. The chain combines TRBV30 with TRBJ1-3; D unresolved. CDR3 coding DNA: TGTGCCTGGAGTGTGACGTTAAACACCATATATTTT. It yields the protein CAWSVTLNTIYF.